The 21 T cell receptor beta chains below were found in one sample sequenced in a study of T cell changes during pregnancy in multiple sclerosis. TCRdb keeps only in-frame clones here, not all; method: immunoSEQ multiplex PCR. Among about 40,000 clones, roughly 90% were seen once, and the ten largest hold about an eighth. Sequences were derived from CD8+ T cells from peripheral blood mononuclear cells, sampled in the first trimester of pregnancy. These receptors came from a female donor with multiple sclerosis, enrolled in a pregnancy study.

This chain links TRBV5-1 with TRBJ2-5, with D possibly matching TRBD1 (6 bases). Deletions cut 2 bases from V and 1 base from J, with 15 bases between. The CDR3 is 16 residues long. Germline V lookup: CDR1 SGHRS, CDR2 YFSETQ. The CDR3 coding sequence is TGCGCCAGCAGCTTAAGTGGACAGACCTTCCAAGAGACCCAGTACTTC. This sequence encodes CASSLSGQTFQETQYF.

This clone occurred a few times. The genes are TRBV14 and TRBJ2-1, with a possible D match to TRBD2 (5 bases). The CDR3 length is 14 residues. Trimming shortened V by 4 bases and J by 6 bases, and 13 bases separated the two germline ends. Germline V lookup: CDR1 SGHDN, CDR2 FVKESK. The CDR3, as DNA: TGTGCCAGCAGCCTTGGGGAGTGGGGCAATGAGCAGTTCTTC. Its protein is CASSLGEWGNEQFF.

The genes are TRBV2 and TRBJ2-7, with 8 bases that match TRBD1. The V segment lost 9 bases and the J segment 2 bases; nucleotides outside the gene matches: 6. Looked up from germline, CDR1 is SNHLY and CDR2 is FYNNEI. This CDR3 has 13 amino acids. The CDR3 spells CARGDRKTYEQYF. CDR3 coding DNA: TGTGCCAGGGGGGACAGGAAAACCTACGAGCAGTACTTC.

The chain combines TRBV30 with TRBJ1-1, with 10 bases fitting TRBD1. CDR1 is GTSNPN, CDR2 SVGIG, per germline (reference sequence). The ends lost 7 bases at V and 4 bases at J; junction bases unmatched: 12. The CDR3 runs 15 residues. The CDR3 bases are TGTGCCTCGCGAGGACAGGGGGGTTACTTCACTGAAGCTTTCTTT. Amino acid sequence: CASRGQGGYFTEAFF.

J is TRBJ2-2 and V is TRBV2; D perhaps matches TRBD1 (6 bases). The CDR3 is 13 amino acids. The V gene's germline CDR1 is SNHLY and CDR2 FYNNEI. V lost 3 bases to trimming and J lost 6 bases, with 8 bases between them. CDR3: CASSEGAAGELFF. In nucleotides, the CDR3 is TGTGCCAGCAGTGAGGGGGCTGCCGGGGAGCTGTTTTTT.

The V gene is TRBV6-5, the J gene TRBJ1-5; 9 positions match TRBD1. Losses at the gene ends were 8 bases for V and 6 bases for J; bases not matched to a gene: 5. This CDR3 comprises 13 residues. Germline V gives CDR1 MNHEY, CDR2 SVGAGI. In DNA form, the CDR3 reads TGTGCCAGCGGGGGGACAGGGATTCAGCCCCAGCATTTT. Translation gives CASGGTGIQPQHF.

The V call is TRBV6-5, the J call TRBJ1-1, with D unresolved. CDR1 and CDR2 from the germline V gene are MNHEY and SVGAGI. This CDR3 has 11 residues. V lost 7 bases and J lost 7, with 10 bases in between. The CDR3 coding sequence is TGTGCCAGCACCTCGGGAGGTGAAGCTTTCTTT. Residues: CASTSGGEAFF.

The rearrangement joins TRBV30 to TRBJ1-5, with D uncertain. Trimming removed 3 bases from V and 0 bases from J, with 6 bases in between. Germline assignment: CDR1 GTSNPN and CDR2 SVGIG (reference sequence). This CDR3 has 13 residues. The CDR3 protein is CAWSRPSNQPQHF. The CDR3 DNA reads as TGTGCCTGGAGCAGGCCTAGCAATCAGCCCCAGCATTTT.

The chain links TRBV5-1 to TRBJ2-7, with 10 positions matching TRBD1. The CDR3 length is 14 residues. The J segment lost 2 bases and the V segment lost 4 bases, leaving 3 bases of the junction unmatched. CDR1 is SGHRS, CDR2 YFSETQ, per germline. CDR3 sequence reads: CASSVGQGAYEQYF. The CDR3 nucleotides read TGCGCCAGCAGCGTAGGACAGGGGGCCTACGAGCAGTACTTC.

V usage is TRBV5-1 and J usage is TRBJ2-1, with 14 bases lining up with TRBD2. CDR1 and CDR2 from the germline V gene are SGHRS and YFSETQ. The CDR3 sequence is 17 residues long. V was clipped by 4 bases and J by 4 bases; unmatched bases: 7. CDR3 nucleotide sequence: TGCGCCAGCAGCAGGACTAGCGGGGGGCCGGCATACAATGAGCAGTTCTTC. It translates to CASSRTSGGPAYNEQFF.

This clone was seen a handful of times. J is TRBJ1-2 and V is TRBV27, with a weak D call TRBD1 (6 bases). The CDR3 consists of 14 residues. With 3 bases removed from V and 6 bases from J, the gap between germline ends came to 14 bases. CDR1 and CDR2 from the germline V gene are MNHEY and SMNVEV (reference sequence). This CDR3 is CASSFLAGVDGYTF. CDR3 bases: TGTGCCAGCAGTTTCCTGGCAGGGGTGGATGGCTACACCTTC.

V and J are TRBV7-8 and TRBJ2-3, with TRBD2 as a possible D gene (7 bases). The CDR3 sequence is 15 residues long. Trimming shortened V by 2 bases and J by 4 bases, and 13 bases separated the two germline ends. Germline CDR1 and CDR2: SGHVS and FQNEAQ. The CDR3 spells CASSLSGGPADTQYF. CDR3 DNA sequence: TGTGCCAGCAGCTTATCGGGGGGCCCCGCAGATACGCAGTATTTT.

CDR3 DNA sequence: TGTGCCAGCAGCTTAGTGGGGCCAACGGGCAATGAGCAGTTCTTC. Its translation: CASSLVGPTGNEQFF. The V and J genes are TRBV13 and TRBJ2-1; tentative D call: TRBD1 (5 bases). The V gene's germline CDR1 is PRHDT and CDR2 FYEKMQ (reference sequence). Trimming stripped 1 base from V and 6 bases from J, with 13 bases between. This CDR3 comprises 15 residues.

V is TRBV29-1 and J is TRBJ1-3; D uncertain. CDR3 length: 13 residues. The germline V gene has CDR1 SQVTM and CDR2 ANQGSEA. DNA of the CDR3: TGCGGGAAGCGGGAGGGCTCTGGAAACACCATATATTTT. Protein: CGKREGSGNTIYF.

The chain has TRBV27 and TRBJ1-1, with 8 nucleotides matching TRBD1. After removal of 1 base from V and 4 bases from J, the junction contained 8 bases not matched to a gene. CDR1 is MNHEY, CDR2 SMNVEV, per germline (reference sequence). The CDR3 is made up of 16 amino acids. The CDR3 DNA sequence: TGTGCCAGCAGTTTATTCGGACAGGGAGGTCCCACTGAAGCTTTCTTT. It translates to CASSLFGQGGPTEAFF.

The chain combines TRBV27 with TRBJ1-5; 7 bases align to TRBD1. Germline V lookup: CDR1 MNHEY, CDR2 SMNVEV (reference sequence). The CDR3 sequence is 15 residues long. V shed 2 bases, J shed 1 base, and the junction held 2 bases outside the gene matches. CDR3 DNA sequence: TGTGCCAGCAGTTTAGACAGGGCGAGCAATCAGCCCCAGCATTTT. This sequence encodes CASSLDRASNQPQHF.

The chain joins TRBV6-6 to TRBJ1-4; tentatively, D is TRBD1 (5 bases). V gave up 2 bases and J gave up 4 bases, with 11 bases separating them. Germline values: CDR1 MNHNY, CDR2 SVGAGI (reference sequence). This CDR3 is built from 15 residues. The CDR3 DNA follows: TGTGCCAGCAGTTACAAGGGGCCGGATAATGAAAAACTGTTTTTT. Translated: CASSYKGPDNEKLFF.

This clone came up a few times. As DNA, the CDR3 is TGTGCCACCAGCGCCACAGATTTTGATGAGCAGTTCTTC. Amino acid sequence: CATSATDFDEQFF. V usage is TRBV15 and J usage is TRBJ2-1; D ambiguous. The V gene lost 5 bases and the J gene lost 8 bases, with 13 bases spanning the gap. The germline V gene encodes CDR1 LNHNV and CDR2 YYDKDF (reference sequence). This CDR3 region has 13 residues.

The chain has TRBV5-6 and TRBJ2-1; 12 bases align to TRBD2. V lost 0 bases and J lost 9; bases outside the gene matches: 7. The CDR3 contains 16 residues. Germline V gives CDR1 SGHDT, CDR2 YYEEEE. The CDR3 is CASSLASSGGALEQFF. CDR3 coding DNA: TGTGCCAGCAGCTTGGCCTCTAGCGGGGGGGCCCTTGAGCAGTTCTTC.

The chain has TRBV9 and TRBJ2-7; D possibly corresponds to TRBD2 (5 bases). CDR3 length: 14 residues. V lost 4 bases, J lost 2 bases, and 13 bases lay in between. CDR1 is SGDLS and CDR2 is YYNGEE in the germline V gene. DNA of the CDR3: TGTGCCAGCAGCCCCCAGGACTTAACCTACGAGCAGTACTTC. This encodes CASSPQDLTYEQYF.

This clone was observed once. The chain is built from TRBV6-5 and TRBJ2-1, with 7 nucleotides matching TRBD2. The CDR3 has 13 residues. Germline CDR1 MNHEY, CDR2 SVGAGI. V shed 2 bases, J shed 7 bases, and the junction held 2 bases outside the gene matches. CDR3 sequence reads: CASSYMGGNEQFF. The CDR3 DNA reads TGTGCCAGCAGTTACATGGGAGGGAATGAGCAGTTCTTC.